These 12 T cell receptor beta chains were sequenced from one sample in a study of T cells in Graves' hyperthyroidism and ophthalmopathy (dated by TCRdb to the late 2010s). Receptors were amplified or captured by multiplex PCR. The sequencer listed for this sample is Illumina HiSeq 2000. The TCR beta CDR3 regions were amplified from the RNA transcripts. For the first round of RT-PCR on the TCR CDR3, the HTBI primer set was used together with the Qiagen OneStep RT-PCR kit. In-frame beta chains were kept once TCRdb had trimmed the public reads at Q25 with fastp and called clones with MiXCR. One record per CDR3 amino acid sequence lists the most common genes and DNA. The sample has 75,000 to 100,000 distinct CDR3 sequences on record, around 50% of them singletons. Less than 30% of the sample comes from the top ten. Specimen: blood. The receptors were gathered from a woman aged 40 to 50 with Graves' hyperthyroidism.

This clonotype has ten or more counts. The chain is built from TRBV5-4 and TRBJ2-5; 10 bases are a match to TRBD2. The CDR3 is 15 amino acids. Trimming at V came to 0 bases and at J to 5 bases, leaving 4 bases not matched to a gene. CDR1 is SGHNT, CDR2 YYREEE, per germline (reference sequence). The CDR3 reads CASSLGAGGRETQYF. For the CDR3, the DNA is TGTGCCAGCAGCTTGGGAGCGGGGGGGAGGGAGACCCAGTACTTC.

This clonotype was counted many times. This sequence joins TRBV7-2 and TRBJ1-2; 8 bases line up with TRBD1. Per the germline V gene, CDR1 is SGHTA and CDR2 is FQGNSA. With V trimmed by 5 bases and J by 5 bases, 16 bases remained unmatched. The CDR3 runs to 17 residues. The CDR3 sequence: CASSNMPGGLTVYGYTF. The CDR3 DNA follows: TGTGCCAGCAGCAATATGCCAGGGGGCCTTACCGTTTATGGCTACACCTTC.

The chain recombines TRBV29-1 with TRBJ1-4; 7 bases fit TRBD1. CDR3 size: 12 residues. Germline V gene sequence: CDR1 SQVTM, CDR2 ANQGSEA. J lost 8 bases, V lost 7 bases, and 7 bases had no gene match. The CDR3 DNA sequence: TGCAGCGAGACAGGGATCAGCGAAAAACTGTTTTTT. Its protein is CSETGISEKLFF. Supplemented by reference TRBV29-1 and TRBJ1-4, the full variable domain reads SAVISQKPSRDICQRGTSLTIQCQVDSQVTMMFWYRQQPGQSLTLIATANQGSEATYESGFVIDKFPISRPNLTFSTLTVSNMSPEDSSIYLCSETGISEKLFFGSGTQLSVL.

The gene calls are TRBV29-1 and TRBJ1-2, with D possibly matching TRBD1 (6 bases). The germline V gene has CDR1 SQVTM and CDR2 ANQGSEA. Between the trimmed V and J ends, which lost 8 bases and 4 bases, there was a span of 11 bases. The CDR3 covers 11 residues. This CDR3 is CSPTGSYGYTF. In DNA, the CDR3 is TGCAGCCCAACAGGGAGCTATGGCTACACCTTC.

This clonotype appeared a single time. J is TRBJ1-3 and V is TRBV29-1; TRBD1 agrees at 7 bases. The germline V gene encodes CDR1 SQVTM and CDR2 ANQGSEA. The CDR3 is made up of 12 amino acids. V was clipped by 6 bases and J by 8 bases; unmatched bases: 7. This CDR3 is CSVGQDGYTIYF. The CDR3 DNA reads TGCAGCGTCGGACAGGATGGCTACACCATATATTTT.

The chain has TRBV11-1 and TRBJ1-6; 10 nucleotides align to TRBD1. Trimming took 1 base from V and 10 from J; bases not matched to a gene: 10. The CDR3 has 17 residues. CDR1 and CDR2 from the germline V gene are SGHAT and FQDESV (reference sequence). CDR3 coding DNA: TGTGCCAGCAGCTTAGGGGGGACAGGGGTCATGCGGTCACCCCTCCACTTT. It encodes CASSLGGTGVMRSPLHF.

In this sample, this clonotype turned up many times. The V gene is TRBV7-2, the J gene TRBJ2-5; TRBD2 agrees at 12 bases. V shed 4 bases and J 5 bases; nucleotides not matched to a gene: 2. This CDR3 contains 14 residues. CDR1 and CDR2 from the germline V gene are SGHTA and FQGNSA. The CDR3 protein is CASSYLAGGETQYF. For the CDR3, the DNA is TGTGCCAGCAGCTACCTAGCGGGAGGGGAGACCCAGTACTTC.

This sequence joins TRBV2 and TRBJ2-7; 15 bases match TRBD2. This CDR3 region has 14 residues. Germline V gene data show CDR1 as SNHLY and CDR2 as FYNNEI. V shed 10 bases, J shed 6 bases, and the junction held 7 bases outside the gene matches. The CDR3: CATRQGLAGGEQYF. The CDR3 region has the DNA TGTGCCACCAGACAGGGACTAGCGGGAGGCGAGCAGTACTTC.

J is TRBJ1-2 and V is TRBV19, with 11 bases that match TRBD1. In germline, CDR1 is LNHDA, CDR2 SQIVND (reference sequence). V shed 4 bases and J 3 bases; nucleotides not matched to a gene: 7. The CDR3 extends over 16 amino acids. The CDR3 here is CASSTSRTGGHYGYTF. CDR3 in DNA: TGTGCCAGTAGTACTTCTCGGACAGGGGGCCACTATGGCTACACCTTC.

The sample holds many counts of this clonotype. The chain carries TRBV5-1 and TRBJ1-1, with D possibly being TRBD1 (6 bases). CDR1 and CDR2 (germline): SGHRS, YFSETQ. The V and J ends lost 3 bases and 5 bases respectively, with 17 bases between them. The CDR3 covers 15 residues. This CDR3 reads CASSYGPTGRTEAFF. The CDR3 DNA sequence: TGCGCCAGCAGCTATGGCCCCACAGGGCGGACTGAAGCTTTCTTT. Based on the CDR3 plus reference TRBV5-1 and TRBJ1-1, the full variable domain is KAGVTQTPRYLIKTRGQQVTLSCSPISGHRSVSWYQQTPGQGLQFLFEYFSETQRNKGNFPGRFSGRQFSNSRSEMNVSTLELGDSALYLCASSYGPTGRTEAFFGQGTRLTVV.

The chain is built from TRBV29-1 and TRBJ1-1; no clear D. There are 12 residues in the CDR3. V lost 1 base and J 8 bases, leaving 11 bases between the germline ends. Germline lookup yields CDR1 SQVTM and CDR2 ANQGSEA. The CDR3 DNA reads as TGCAGCGTTGAAGGGACCGCTGGGGAAGCTTTCTTT. Translation gives CSVEGTAGEAFF. The full variable domain, with the rest looked up from reference TRBV29-1 and TRBJ1-1, is SAVISQKPSRDICQRGTSLTIQCQVDSQVTMMFWYRQQPGQSLTLIATANQGSEATYESGFVIDKFPISRPNLTFSTLTVSNMSPEDSSIYLCSVEGTAGEAFFGQGTRLTVV.

CDR3 sequence (DNA): TGTGCCAGCAGCTTCACCGGGAGCACGATGGTCGGAAAACTGTTTTTT. It translates to CASSFTGSTMVGKLFF. The rearrangement uses TRBV7-9 and TRBJ1-4; D uncertain. Germline loops: CDR1 SEHNR, CDR2 FQNEAQ (reference sequence). Deletions cut 3 bases from V and 10 bases from J, with 21 bases between. This CDR3 contains 16 residues.